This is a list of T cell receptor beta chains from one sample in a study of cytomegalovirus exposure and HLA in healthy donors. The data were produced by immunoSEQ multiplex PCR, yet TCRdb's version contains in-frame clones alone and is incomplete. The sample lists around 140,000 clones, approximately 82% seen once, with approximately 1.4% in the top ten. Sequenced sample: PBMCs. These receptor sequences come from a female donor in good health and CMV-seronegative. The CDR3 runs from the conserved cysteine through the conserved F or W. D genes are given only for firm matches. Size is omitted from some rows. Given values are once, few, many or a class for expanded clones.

TGTGCCAGCAGCTTATCTAAGGGGGCTGGGAACATTCAGTACTTC	CASSLSKGAGNIQYF	TRBV7-2	TRBD1	TRBJ2-4	NA
TGTGCCAGCAGCCCCCGACACATCCAAGAGACCCAGTACTTC	CASSPRHIQETQYF	TRBV13	NA	TRBJ2-5	NA
TGTGCCAGTAGCACCGGGACAGCAATCAGCCCCCAGCATTTT	CASSTGTAISPQHF	TRBV19	TRBD1	TRBJ1-5	NA
TGTGCCAGCAGCCCTCGGACTAGACTCAATGAGCAGTTCTTC	CASSPRTRLNEQFF	TRBV7-8	TRBD2	TRBJ2-1	NA
TGCGCCAGCAGCTTGGGTAGGGGGGGCGGGAACACTGAAGCTTTCTTT	CASSLGRGGGNTEAFF	TRBV5-1	NA	TRBJ1-1	few
TGTGCCAGCAGCCCGCTGGGGGGGTCCAAAAACATTCAGTACTTC	CASSPLGGSKNIQYF	TRBV7-9	TRBD2	TRBJ2-4	once
TGTGCCAGCAGTTACACAACAGGGGAAGGAAACACCATATATTTT	CASSYTTGEGNTIYF	TRBV6-6	TRBD1	TRBJ1-3	NA
TGTGCCAGCAGTGACGGGACTAGCGGGAGTGAGCAGTTCTTC	CASSDGTSGSEQFF	TRBV6-4	TRBD2	TRBJ2-1	few
TGTGCCAGCAGAAAGGCGGGGAGGGCATTTAACTATGGCTACACCTTC	CASRKAGRAFNYGYTF	TRBV13	NA	TRBJ1-2	NA
TGTGCCAGCAGCCCAGCGGGAGTTGATGAGCAGTACTTC	CASSPAGVDEQYF	TRBV14	TRBD2	TRBJ2-7	NA
TGCGCCAGCAGCTTGGCCCAGCGAAATACAGATACGCAGTATTTT	CASSLAQRNTDTQYF	TRBV5-1	NA	TRBJ2-3	NA
TGCGCCAGCAGCCAAACACCGGGACTAGCGGCACAAGAGACCCAGTACTTC	CASSQTPGLAAQETQYF	TRBV4-1	TRBD2	TRBJ2-5	NA
TGTGCCAGCAGTGTTAGCGGGAGGGCCTCGGATGAGCAGTTCTTC	CASSVSGRASDEQFF	TRBV6-4	TRBD2	TRBJ2-1	NA
TGTGCTAGTGGACCGGGAGAATGGACCGGGGAGCTGTTTTTT	CASGPGEWTGELFF	TRBV12-5	NA	TRBJ2-2	NA
TGTGCCAGCAGCTTAGGTAGGGGGTCCACTGAAGCTTTCTTT	CASSLGRGSTEAFF	TRBV11-1	NA	TRBJ1-1	NA
TGTGCCAGCAGCTCTAGCCCCGGCCTCAAGTACAATGAGCAGTTCTTC	CASSSSPGLKYNEQFF	TRBV13	NA	TRBJ2-1	NA
TGTGCCAGCAGTGAAGAGGGAGGGACCCAGTACTTC	CASSEEGGTQYF	TRBV2	NA	TRBJ2-5	NA
TGTGCCAGCAGTCTTCTGGGGGGTCCCTACGAGCAGTACTTC	CASSLLGGPYEQYF	TRBV27	NA	TRBJ2-7	NA
TGTGCCAGCAGCTTCGGGACTGAAAGGGGGCCCCAGCATTTT	CASSFGTERGPQHF	TRBV7-9	NA	TRBJ1-5	few
TGCGCCAGCAGCCTTACTCGGACGGGGGGTAACTATGGCTACACCTTC	CASSLTRTGGNYGYTF	TRBV4-1	NA	TRBJ1-2	NA
TGTGCCAGCAGCGTAAAACTAGCAGTGAACACAGATACGCAGTATTTT	CASSVKLAVNTDTQYF	TRBV9	NA	TRBJ2-3	NA
TGCAGCCTAAGACAGGGGCAAGAGACCCAGTACTTC	CSLRQGQETQYF	TRBV29-1	TRBD1	TRBJ2-5	NA
TGTGCCAGTGGTATAGTAGGCGGGGGGCTAGCCAAAAACATTCAGTACTTC	CASGIVGGGLAKNIQYF	TRBV19	TRBD2	TRBJ2-4	NA
TGTGCCAGCACCCCGACAGGCTGGGGCACTGAAGCTTTCTTT	CASTPTGWGTEAFF	TRBV27	NA	TRBJ1-1	NA
TGTGCCAGCAGTTCCTCACAGGGGGAGTCTAACGAGCAGTACTTC	CASSSSQGESNEQYF	TRBV28	TRBD1	TRBJ2-7	NA
TGTGCCAGCAGCGGTGACAGTTACAATGAGCAGTTCTTC	CASSGDSYNEQFF	TRBV9	NA	TRBJ2-1	NA
TGTGCCAGCAGTTACGCGGGACCATATAGCAATCAGCCCCAGCATTTT	CASSYAGPYSNQPQHF	TRBV6-6	NA	TRBJ1-5	NA
TGTGCCAGCAGCTTAGGGGGGGACAGGAGTGATACGCAGTATTTT	CASSLGGDRSDTQYF	TRBV7-2	TRBD1	TRBJ2-3	NA
TGTGCCAGCAGTTTACGAGGGTATACCGGGGAGCTGTTTTTT	CASSLRGYTGELFF	TRBV27	NA	TRBJ2-2	NA
TGTGCCAGCAGTTTCCTAGGGGGCACAGATACGCAGTATTTT	CASSFLGGTDTQYF	TRBV27	NA	TRBJ2-3	NA
TGCGCCAGCAGCCAGGGACTAGCGAATGAGCAGTTCTTC	CASSQGLANEQFF	TRBV5-1	TRBD2	TRBJ2-1	once
TGTGCTAGCAGCCGTGGACAGGGAGGTTCCCAAGAGACCCAGTACTTC	CASSRGQGGSQETQYF	TRBV7-7	TRBD1	TRBJ2-5	NA
TGTGCCAGCAGCCGATTGGGGACAGCTTCTAATGAGCAGTTCTTC	CASSRLGTASNEQFF	TRBV14	TRBD1	TRBJ2-1	NA
TGTGCCAGCAGTACGACAGGGGTGAGCACAGATACGCAGTATTTT	CASSTTGVSTDTQYF	TRBV6-5	TRBD1	TRBJ2-3	NA
TGTGCCAGCAGCCACCGGGACAGGGCGAACGAGCAGTACTTC	CASSHRDRANEQYF	TRBV4-2	TRBD1	TRBJ2-7	NA
TGTGCCCCCCGGGAGGCGGCGAACACCGGGGAGCTGTTTTTT	CAPREAANTGELFF	TRBV7-9	TRBD2	TRBJ2-2	NA
TGTGCCAGCAGCTTAGTAGGGACAGCCTACGAGCAGTACTTC	CASSLVGTAYEQYF	TRBV7-8	TRBD1	TRBJ2-7	NA
TGTGCCAGCAGCGTAGCACCAGGGCATACGAATGAGCAGTTCTTC	CASSVAPGHTNEQFF	TRBV9	NA	TRBJ2-1	NA
TGTGCCACCAGCAGAGTCCTTTACTCTGGGAGTGGATACGAGCAGTACTTC	CATSRVLYSGSGYEQYF	TRBV15	NA	TRBJ2-7	NA
TGTGCCAGCAGCTTGAGGACAGGGGGAGGGGAGACCCAGTACTTC	CASSLRTGGGETQYF	TRBV5-6	TRBD1	TRBJ2-5	NA
TGTGCCAGCAGCTACCGGGACATACAAGAGACCCAGTACTTC	CASSYRDIQETQYF	TRBV5-6	NA	TRBJ2-5	NA
TGTGCCAGCAGCCAAGATCCCCAAACTAGCGGGATTGAGACCCAGTACTTC	CASSQDPQTSGIETQYF	TRBV4-2	TRBD2	TRBJ2-5	once
TGCGCCAGCAGCTTGATCGGGACTAGCGGGAGCGAGACCCAGTACTTC	CASSLIGTSGSETQYF	TRBV5-1	TRBD2	TRBJ2-5	NA
TGTGCCAGCAGTTTATCTCCGGGACTATCGACTTTGCCCCAGTACTTC	CASSLSPGLSTLPQYF	TRBV28	TRBD2	TRBJ2-5	NA
TGTGCCAGCAGTCCCCGGACAGCCACAGATACGCAGTATTTT	CASSPRTATDTQYF	TRBV6-5	NA	TRBJ2-3	NA
TGCAGCGTTGTGGCCGGGACAAATGGCTACGAGCAGTACTTC	CSVVAGTNGYEQYF	TRBV29-1	NA	TRBJ2-7	NA
TGTGCCAGCAGCCGCGACAGGGGGCGCTTCGAGCAGTACTTC	CASSRDRGRFEQYF	TRBV2	TRBD1	TRBJ2-7	NA
TGTGCCAGCAGCCGACGGGTCTCCTACAATGAGCAGTTCTTC	CASSRRVSYNEQFF	TRBV6-1	NA	TRBJ2-1	NA
TGTGCCAACAGCCTATCAGCGGGAGGGATCTACGAGCAGTACTTC	CANSLSAGGIYEQYF	TRBV7-2	TRBD2	TRBJ2-7	NA
TGTGCCAGCACTGCAAATCGGAGCGCTTTTAGCACAGATACGCAGTATTTT	CASTANRSAFSTDTQYF	TRBV7-2	NA	TRBJ2-3	NA
TGTGCCAGCAGCTCACAGGGCTACGAGCAGTACTTC	CASSSQGYEQYF	TRBV7-9	NA	TRBJ2-7	NA
TGTGCCAGCAGCTCCTCGGGACAGATTCACTATGGCTACACCTTC	CASSSSGQIHYGYTF	TRBV13	TRBD1	TRBJ1-2	NA
TGTGCCAGCAGTTTACCGACCGGGACAGGGGTAAGGAGCAATCAGCCCCAGCATTTT	CASSLPTGTGVRSNQPQHF	TRBV28	TRBD1	TRBJ1-5	NA
TGTGCCACCAGCAGAGTAAGCGGGAGGGGCAATGAGCAGTTCTTC	CATSRVSGRGNEQFF	TRBV15	TRBD2	TRBJ2-1	NA
TGTGCCAGCAGCTTAGTCGGGACAGGAACCTACGAGCAGTACTTC	CASSLVGTGTYEQYF	TRBV7-9	TRBD1	TRBJ2-7	few
TGTGCCAGCAGTGAAGCCCCCAGCGTGACCATCTACAATGAGCAGTTCTTC	CASSEAPSVTIYNEQFF	TRBV2	NA	TRBJ2-1	few